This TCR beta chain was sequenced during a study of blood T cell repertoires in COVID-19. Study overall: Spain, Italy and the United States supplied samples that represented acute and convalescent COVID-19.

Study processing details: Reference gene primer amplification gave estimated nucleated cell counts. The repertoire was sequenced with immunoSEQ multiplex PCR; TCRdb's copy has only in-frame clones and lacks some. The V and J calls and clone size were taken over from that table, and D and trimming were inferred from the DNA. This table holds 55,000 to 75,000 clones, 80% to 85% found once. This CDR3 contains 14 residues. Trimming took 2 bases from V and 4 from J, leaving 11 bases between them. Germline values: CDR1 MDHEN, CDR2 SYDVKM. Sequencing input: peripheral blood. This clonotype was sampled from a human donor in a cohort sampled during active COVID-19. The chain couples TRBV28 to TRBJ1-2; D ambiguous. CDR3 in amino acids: CASSLEHYLYGYTF. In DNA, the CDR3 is TGTGCCAGCAGTTTAGAGCATTACCTCTATGGCTACACCTTC.